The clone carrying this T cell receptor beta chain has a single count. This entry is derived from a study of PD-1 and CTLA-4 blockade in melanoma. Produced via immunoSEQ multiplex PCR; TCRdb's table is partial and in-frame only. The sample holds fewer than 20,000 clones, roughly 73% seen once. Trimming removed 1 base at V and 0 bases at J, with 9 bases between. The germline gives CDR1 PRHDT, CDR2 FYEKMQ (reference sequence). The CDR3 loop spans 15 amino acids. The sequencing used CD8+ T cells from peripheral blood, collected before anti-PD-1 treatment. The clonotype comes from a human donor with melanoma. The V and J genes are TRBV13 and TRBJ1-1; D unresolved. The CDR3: CASSLDRAMNTEAFF. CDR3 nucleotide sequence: TGTGCCAGCAGCTTAGACCGGGCCATGAACACTGAAGCTTTCTTT.